What follows are 18 T cell receptor beta chains derived from one specimen sequenced in a study of cytotoxic CD8 clonotypes in ibrutinib-treated CLL. Here immunoSEQ multiplex PCR was the method, and the copy in TCRdb shows in-frame clones only, minus some. The sample shows around 26,000 clones, over 75% of them seen only once. This material consisted of PBMCs, taken after 24 months of ibrutinib treatment. The origin of the receptors is a human donor with chronic lymphocytic leukemia.

The chain has TRBV4-2 and TRBJ1-5; D is perhaps TRBD1 (6 bases). The CDR3 consists of 14 residues. Germline CDR1 LGHNA, CDR2 YNFKEQ. V gave up 4 bases and J gave up 4 bases, with 11 bases separating them. Written as DNA, the CDR3 is TGTGCCAGCAGCCGACAGGATCGTAATCAGCCCCAGCATTTT. Translated, it gives CASSRQDRNQPQHF.

This clone counts as medium-sized (0.01 to 0.1%). V is TRBV5-4 and J is TRBJ1-6, with D maybe TRBD1 (6 bases). CDR1 is SGHNT and CDR2 is YYREEE in the germline V gene (reference sequence). This CDR3 comprises 14 residues. V was trimmed by 4 bases and J by 5 bases, leaving 10 bases between them. The CDR3 region has the DNA TGTGCCAGCAGCACAGGGTTCAATAATTCACCCCTCCACTTT. As protein: CASSTGFNNSPLHF.

This chain links TRBV6-5 with TRBJ1-1; TRBD1 agrees at 7 bases. This CDR3 spans 15 amino acids. Trimming at V came to 2 bases and at J to 3 bases, leaving 6 bases not matched to a gene. The germline V gene encodes CDR1 MNHEY and CDR2 SVGAGI. CDR3 coding DNA: TGTGCCAGCAGTTACCATGGACAGGCCGACACTGAAGCTTTCTTT. This encodes CASSYHGQADTEAFF.

The chain's CDR3 is CARSLSAGGGEKLFF. The CDR3 DNA follows: TGTGCCAGATCCTTATCGGCAGGGGGCGGTGAAAAACTGTTTTTT. V gene TRBV30 combines with J gene TRBJ1-4, with 8 bases lining up with TRBD1. V gave up 8 bases and J gave up 7 bases; unmatched junction bases: 15. CDR3 length equals 15 residues. Germline CDR1 reads GTSNPN; CDR2 reads SVGIG (reference sequence).

The chain couples TRBV6-1 to TRBJ2-1; 8 bases line up with TRBD2. From germline, CDR1 is MNHNS and CDR2 SASEGT. The CDR3 is 15 residues long. Trimming cost V 1 base and J 4 bases; bases outside gene matches: 3. Here the CDR3 DNA reads TGTGCCAGCAGTGAAGGAAGCGGGGGTTACAATGAGCAGTTCTTC. Its translation: CASSEGSGGYNEQFF.

The rearrangement uses TRBV29-1 and TRBJ2-2; D is possibly TRBD1 or TRBD2 (6 bases each). Looked up from germline, CDR1 is SQVTM and CDR2 is ANQGSEA. The length of the CDR3 is 13 residues. V was trimmed by 7 bases and J by 5 bases, leaving 14 bases between them. CDR3 protein: CSGNQGGTGELFF. CDR3 sequence (DNA): TGCAGCGGGAATCAAGGGGGGACCGGGGAGCTGTTTTTT.

This clone was seen a few times. This chain joins TRBV7-9 and TRBJ2-2; D is possibly TRBD1 (7 bases). Germline V gives CDR1 SEHNR, CDR2 FQNEAQ (reference sequence). CDR3 length equals 13 residues. The ends were cut back, 3 bases at V and 6 bases at J, with 8 bases in the middle. In DNA, the CDR3 is TGTGCCAGCAGCTTCAGGGGGGCCGGGGAGCTGTTTTTT. It is translated as CASSFRGAGELFF.

The CDR3 region is CASSPSTGGAYEQYF. In nucleotides, the CDR3 is TGTGCCAGCAGCCCATCCACTGGCGGAGCCTACGAGCAGTACTTC. The rearrangement joins TRBV11-2 to TRBJ2-7; no reliable D call. Trimming took off 5 bases at V and 2 bases at J, with 16 bases between the two ends. Germline V gene lookup returns CDR1 SGHAT and CDR2 FQNNGV. CDR3 length: 15 amino acids. The whole variable domain, remainder taken from reference TRBV11-2 and TRBJ2-7, is EAGVAQSPRYKIIEKRQSVAFWCNPISGHATLYWYQQILGQGPKLLIQFQNNGVVDDSQLPKDRFSAERLKGVDSTLKIQPAKLEDSAVYLCASSPSTGGAYEQYFGPGTRLTVT.

This clone was counted only a few times. The chain joins TRBV2 to TRBJ1-3, with unresolved D. V shed 2 bases and J shed 0 bases, with 8 bases lying between them. CDR3 length equals 15 residues. Looked up from germline, CDR1 is SNHLY and CDR2 is FYNNEI. The CDR3 bases are TGTGCCAGCAGTGAATGGGATTCCTCTGGAAACACCATATATTTT. It encodes CASSEWDSSGNTIYF.

This clone was counted only a few times. The chain carries TRBV19 and TRBJ1-5; D ambiguous. The CDR3 is 14 amino acids. Trimming took 0 bases from V and 8 from J, leaving 11 bases between them. Germline CDR1 is LNHDA and CDR2 is SQIVND (reference sequence). CDR3 loop: CASSIDHTREPQHF. The CDR3 DNA follows: TGTGCCAGTAGTATAGATCACACTCGGGAGCCCCAGCATTTT. The variable domain in full, completed from reference TRBV19 and TRBJ1-5, reads DGGITQSPKYLFRKEGQNVTLSCEQNLNHDAMYWYRQDPGQGLRLIYYSQIVNDFQKGDIAEGYSVSREKKESFPLTVTSAQKNPTAFYLCASSIDHTREPQHFGDGTRLSIL.

This clone was observed a handful of times. CDR3 bases: TGTGCCAGCAGCACCCCGGGACAGGGTCCCGACACCATATATTTT. Protein sequence: CASSTPGQGPDTIYF. This rearrangement joins TRBV7-9 to TRBJ1-3; 9 bases line up with TRBD1. The junction had 10 bases not matched to a gene; V was cut back by 5 bases and J by 8 bases. Per germline, CDR1 SEHNR and CDR2 FQNEAQ (reference sequence). The CDR3 consists of 15 residues.

V usage is TRBV27 and J usage is TRBJ2-3; perhaps D is TRBD1 or TRBD2 (5 bases each). In germline, CDR1 is MNHEY, CDR2 SMNVEV (reference sequence). V shed 2 bases and J shed 2 bases, with 8 bases lying between them. The CDR3 is 14 residues long. The CDR3 protein is CASSLGTDTDTQYF. CDR3 DNA sequence: TGTGCCAGCAGTTTAGGGACCGACACAGATACGCAGTATTTT.

This clone was detected only once. The rearrangement joins TRBV10-3 to TRBJ2-7; 10 positions agree with TRBD2. The germline V gene encodes CDR1 ENHRY and CDR2 SYGVKD. This CDR3 comprises 16 residues. Losses at the gene ends were 8 bases for V and 0 bases for J; bases not matched to a gene: 10. CDR3 sequence: CAIDGSGGRYSYEQYF. Written as DNA, the CDR3 is TGTGCCATCGACGGTAGCGGGGGGCGTTACTCCTACGAGCAGTACTTC.

The chain combines TRBV13 with TRBJ1-1; 9 nucleotides line up with TRBD1. The CDR3 extends over 17 amino acids. Losses at the gene ends were 5 bases for V and 0 bases for J; bases not matched to a gene: 10. The V gene's germline CDR1 is PRHDT and CDR2 FYEKMQ (reference sequence). The CDR3 reads CASSPRQGGIVNTEAFF. In nucleotides, the CDR3 is TGTGCCAGCAGCCCTAGACAGGGGGGGATCGTGAACACTGAAGCTTTCTTT.

A single count supports this clone. The chain carries TRBV27 and TRBJ1-4; 10 nucleotides align to TRBD1. The junction had 10 bases not matched to a gene; V was cut back by 2 bases and J by 7 bases. The germline gives CDR1 MNHEY, CDR2 SMNVEV (reference sequence). The CDR3 covers 17 residues. CDR3 amino acids: CASSLRGRQGASEKLFF. DNA of the CDR3: TGTGCCAGCAGTTTAAGGGGAAGACAGGGGGCGAGTGAAAAACTGTTTTTT.

The V gene is TRBV2, the J gene TRBJ2-3, with 9 bases fitting TRBD2. J was trimmed by 1 base and V by 3 bases; bases with no gene match: 5. The CDR3 runs to 16 residues. Germline V gene lookup returns CDR1 SNHLY and CDR2 FYNNEI. CDR3: CASSDRRGGGTDTQYF. The CDR3, as DNA: TGTGCCAGCAGTGATCGGCGGGGGGGCGGCACAGATACGCAGTATTTT.

The genes are TRBV5-4 and TRBJ1-3; D is ambiguous. CDR3 length equals 15 residues. CDR1 SGHNT and CDR2 YYREEE come from the germline V gene (reference sequence). The germline V and J ends were trimmed by 1 base and 0 bases, with 8 bases remaining between them. CDR3 in amino acids: CASSLTGFSGNTIYF. For the CDR3, the DNA is TGTGCCAGCAGCTTGACCGGATTCTCTGGAAACACCATATATTTT.

The genes are TRBV6-1 and TRBJ2-1; 7 nucleotides line up with TRBD2. CDR1 and CDR2 from the germline V gene are MNHNS and SASEGT. The CDR3 is made up of 17 amino acids. V lost 3 bases, J lost 3 bases, and 11 bases stayed unmatched. The CDR3 reads CASSDFRRGTIYNEQFF. The CDR3 DNA is TGTGCCAGCAGTGATTTTCGGCGGGGGACCATCTACAATGAGCAGTTCTTC.